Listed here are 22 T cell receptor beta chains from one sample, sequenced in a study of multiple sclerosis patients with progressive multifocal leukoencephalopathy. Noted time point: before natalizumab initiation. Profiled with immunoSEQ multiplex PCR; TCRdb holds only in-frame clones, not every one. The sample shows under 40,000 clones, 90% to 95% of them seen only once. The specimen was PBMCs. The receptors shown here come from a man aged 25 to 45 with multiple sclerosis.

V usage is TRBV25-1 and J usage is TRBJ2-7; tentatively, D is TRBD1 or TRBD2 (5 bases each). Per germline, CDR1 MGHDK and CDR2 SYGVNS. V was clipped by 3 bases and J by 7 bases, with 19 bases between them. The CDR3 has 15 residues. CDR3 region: CASSDRGHHYGEQYV. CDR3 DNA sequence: TGTGCCAGCAGTGACCGGGGCCATCACTACGGGGAGCAGTACGTC.

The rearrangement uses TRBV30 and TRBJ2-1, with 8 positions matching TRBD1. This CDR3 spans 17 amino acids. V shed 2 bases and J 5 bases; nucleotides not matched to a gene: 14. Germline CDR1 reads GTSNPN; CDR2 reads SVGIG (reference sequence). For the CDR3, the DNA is TGTGCCTGGAGTTCGACCAGGGGGCGGGTGATGGACAATGAGCAGTTCTTC. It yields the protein CAWSSTRGRVMDNEQFF.

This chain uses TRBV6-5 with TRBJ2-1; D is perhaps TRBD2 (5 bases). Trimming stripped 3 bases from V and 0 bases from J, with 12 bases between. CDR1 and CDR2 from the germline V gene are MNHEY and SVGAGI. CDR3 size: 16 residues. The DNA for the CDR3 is TGTGCCAGCAGTTATTTTAGTGGGAGCTCCTACAATGAGCAGTTCTTC. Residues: CASSYFSGSSYNEQFF.

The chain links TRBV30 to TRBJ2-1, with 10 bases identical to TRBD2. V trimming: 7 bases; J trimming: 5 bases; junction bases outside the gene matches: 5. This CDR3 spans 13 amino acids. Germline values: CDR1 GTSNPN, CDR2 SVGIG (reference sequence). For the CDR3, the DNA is TGTGCCTTAAGCGGGAGGGCCGACAATGAGCAGTTCTTC. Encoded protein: CALSGRADNEQFF.

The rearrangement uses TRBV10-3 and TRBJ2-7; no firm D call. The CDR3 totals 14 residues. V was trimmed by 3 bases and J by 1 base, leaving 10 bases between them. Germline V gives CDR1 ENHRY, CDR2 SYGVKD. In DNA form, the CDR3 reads TGTGCCATCAGTGAATTGACCGCTTCCTACGAGCAGTACTTC. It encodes CAISELTASYEQYF.

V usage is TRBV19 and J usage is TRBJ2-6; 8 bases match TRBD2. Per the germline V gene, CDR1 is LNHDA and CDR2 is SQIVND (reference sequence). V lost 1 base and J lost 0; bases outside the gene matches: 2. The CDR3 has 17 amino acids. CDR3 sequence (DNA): TGTGCCAGTAGTATAGGACTAGCGAGCTCTGGGGCCAACGTCCTGACTTTC. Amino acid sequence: CASSIGLASSGANVLTF.

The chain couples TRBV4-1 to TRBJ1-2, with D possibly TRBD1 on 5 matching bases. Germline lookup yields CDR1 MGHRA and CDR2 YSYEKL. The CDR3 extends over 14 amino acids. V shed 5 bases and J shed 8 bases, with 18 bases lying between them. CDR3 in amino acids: CASSNNRGGGGYTF. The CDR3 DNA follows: TGCGCCAGCAGCAACAATAGGGGAGGCGGAGGCTACACCTTC.

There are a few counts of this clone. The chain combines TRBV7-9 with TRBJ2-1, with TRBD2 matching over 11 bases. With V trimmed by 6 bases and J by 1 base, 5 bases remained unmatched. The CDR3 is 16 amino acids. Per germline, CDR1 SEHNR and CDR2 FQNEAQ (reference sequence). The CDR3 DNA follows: TGTGCCAGCAGTCCCCCTAGCGGGAGGTCCTACAATGAGCAGTTCTTC. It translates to CASSPPSGRSYNEQFF.

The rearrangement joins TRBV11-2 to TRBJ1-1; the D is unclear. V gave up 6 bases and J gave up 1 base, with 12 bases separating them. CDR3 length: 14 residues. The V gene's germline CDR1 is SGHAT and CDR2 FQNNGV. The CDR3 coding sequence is TGTGCCAGCAGAACAGACACCAGGAACACTGAAGCTTTCTTT. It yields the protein CASRTDTRNTEAFF.

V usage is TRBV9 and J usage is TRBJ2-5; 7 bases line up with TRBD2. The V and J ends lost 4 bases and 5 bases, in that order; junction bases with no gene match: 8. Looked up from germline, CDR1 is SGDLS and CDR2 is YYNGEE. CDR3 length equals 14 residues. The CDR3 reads CASSSRSGTETQYF. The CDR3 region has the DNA TGTGCCAGCAGCTCAAGGAGCGGGACGGAGACCCAGTACTTC.

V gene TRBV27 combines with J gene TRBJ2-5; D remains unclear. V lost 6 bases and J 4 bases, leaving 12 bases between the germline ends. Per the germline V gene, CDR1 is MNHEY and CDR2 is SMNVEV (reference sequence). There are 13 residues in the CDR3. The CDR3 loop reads CASRVENGETQYF. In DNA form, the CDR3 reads TGTGCCAGCAGAGTGGAAAACGGAGAGACCCAGTACTTC.

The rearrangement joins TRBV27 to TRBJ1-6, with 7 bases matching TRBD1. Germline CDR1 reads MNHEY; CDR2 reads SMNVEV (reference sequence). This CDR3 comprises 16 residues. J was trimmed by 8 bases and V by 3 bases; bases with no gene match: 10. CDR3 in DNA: TGTGCCAGCAGTTTTAGACAGGGTTCTCCTGATTCACCCCTCCACTTT. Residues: CASSFRQGSPDSPLHF.

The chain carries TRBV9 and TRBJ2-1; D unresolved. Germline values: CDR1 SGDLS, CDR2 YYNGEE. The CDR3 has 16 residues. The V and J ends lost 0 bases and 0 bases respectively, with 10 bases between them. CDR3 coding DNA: TGTGCCAGCAGCGTAGATCCCCCAAGCTCCTACAATGAGCAGTTCTTC. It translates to CASSVDPPSSYNEQFF. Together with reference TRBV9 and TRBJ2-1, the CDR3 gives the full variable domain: DSGVTQTPKHLITATGQRVTLRCSPRSGDLSVYWYQQSLDQGLQFLIQYYNGEERAKGNILERFSAQQFPDLHSELNLSSLELGDSALYFCASSVDPPSSYNEQFFGPGTRLTVL.

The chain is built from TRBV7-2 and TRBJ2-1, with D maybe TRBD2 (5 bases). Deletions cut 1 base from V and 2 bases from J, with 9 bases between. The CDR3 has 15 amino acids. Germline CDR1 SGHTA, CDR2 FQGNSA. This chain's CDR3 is CASSLGGHPYNEQFF. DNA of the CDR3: TGTGCCAGCAGCTTAGGAGGGCATCCCTACAATGAGCAGTTCTTC.

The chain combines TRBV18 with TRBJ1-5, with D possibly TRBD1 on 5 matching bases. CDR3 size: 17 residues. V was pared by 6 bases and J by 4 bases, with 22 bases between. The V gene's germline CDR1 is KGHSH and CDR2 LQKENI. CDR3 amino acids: CASSLGAAAARNQPQHF. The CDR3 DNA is TGTGCCAGCTCCCTAGGGGCGGCAGCCGCTCGTAATCAGCCCCAGCATTTT.

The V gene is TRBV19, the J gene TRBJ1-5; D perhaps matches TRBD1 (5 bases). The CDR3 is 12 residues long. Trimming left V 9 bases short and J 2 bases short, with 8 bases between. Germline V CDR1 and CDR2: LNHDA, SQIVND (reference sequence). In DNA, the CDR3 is TGTGCCAGCACAGGCGGCAATCAGCCCCAGCATTTT. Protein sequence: CASTGGNQPQHF.

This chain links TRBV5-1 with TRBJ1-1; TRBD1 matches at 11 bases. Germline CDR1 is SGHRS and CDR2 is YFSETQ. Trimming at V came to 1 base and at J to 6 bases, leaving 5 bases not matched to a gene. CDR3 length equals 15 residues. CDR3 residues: CASSLNPGQGAEAFF. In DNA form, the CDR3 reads TGCGCCAGCAGCTTGAATCCGGGACAGGGGGCTGAAGCTTTCTTT. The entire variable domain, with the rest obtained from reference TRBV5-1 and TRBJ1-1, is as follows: KAGVTQTPRYLIKTRGQQVTLSCSPISGHRSVSWYQQTPGQGLQFLFEYFSETQRNKGNFPGRFSGRQFSNSRSEMNVSTLELGDSALYLCASSLNPGQGAEAFFGQGTRLTVV.

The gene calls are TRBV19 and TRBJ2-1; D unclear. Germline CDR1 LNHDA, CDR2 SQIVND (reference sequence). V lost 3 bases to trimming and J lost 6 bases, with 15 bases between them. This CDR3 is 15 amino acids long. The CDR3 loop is CASSMHWGLRNEQFF. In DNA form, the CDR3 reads TGTGCCAGTAGTATGCATTGGGGTCTTCGCAATGAGCAGTTCTTC.

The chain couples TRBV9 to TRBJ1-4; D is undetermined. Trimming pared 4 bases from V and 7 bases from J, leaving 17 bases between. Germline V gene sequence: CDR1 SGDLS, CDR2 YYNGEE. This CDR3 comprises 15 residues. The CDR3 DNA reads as TGTGCCAGCAGCAAAGGCGCGGGTTTGGTTGAAAAACTGTTTTTT. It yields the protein CASSKGAGLVEKLFF. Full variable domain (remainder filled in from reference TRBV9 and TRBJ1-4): DSGVTQTPKHLITATGQRVTLRCSPRSGDLSVYWYQQSLDQGLQFLIQYYNGEERAKGNILERFSAQQFPDLHSELNLSSLELGDSALYFCASSKGAGLVEKLFFGSGTQLSVL.

The CDR3, as DNA: TGTGCCAGTAGCACCGCACTAGCGGGAGGAAATACGCAGTATTTT. Protein: CASSTALAGGNTQYF. The chain uses TRBV19 and TRBJ2-3; 12 bases agree with TRBD2. V lost 6 bases and J lost 7; bases outside the gene matches: 8. Germline V lookup: CDR1 LNHDA, CDR2 SQIVND (reference sequence). CDR3 length: 15 residues.

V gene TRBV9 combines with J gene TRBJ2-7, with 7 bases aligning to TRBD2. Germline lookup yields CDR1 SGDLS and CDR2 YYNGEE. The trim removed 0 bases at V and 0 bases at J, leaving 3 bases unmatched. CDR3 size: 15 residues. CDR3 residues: CASSVGAGSSYEQYF. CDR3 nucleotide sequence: TGTGCCAGCAGCGTAGGAGCGGGGAGCTCCTACGAGCAGTACTTC.

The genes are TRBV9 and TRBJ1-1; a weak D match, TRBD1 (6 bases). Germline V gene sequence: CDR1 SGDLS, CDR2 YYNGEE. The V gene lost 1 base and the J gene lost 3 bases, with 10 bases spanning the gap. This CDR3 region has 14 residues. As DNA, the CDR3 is TGTGCCAGCAGCGTACTTTACAGGGACACTGAAGCTTTCTTT. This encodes CASSVLYRDTEAFF.